Presented here are 13 T cell receptor beta chains from one specimen sequenced in a study of type 1 regulatory T cells. For these TCRs, the target antigens are not known. MiXCR, applied by TCRdb to the reads, yields one record per CDR3 protein. The sample records roughly 71,000 distinct CDR3 sequences, about 69% being singletons. The sequencing sample was made of cultured T cells, either the whole culture or a sorted T cell fraction (not recorded which). This sample's subset: Tr1-enriched cell product generated in vitro against host alloantigens. The receptors were gathered from a human donor in good health.

V gene TRBV2 combines with J gene TRBJ2-2; 10 bases agree with TRBD2. Trimming at V came to 7 bases and at J to 3 bases, leaving 5 bases not matched to a gene. Germline CDR1 SNHLY, CDR2 FYNNEI. The CDR3 runs 15 residues. For the CDR3, the DNA is TGTGCCAGCACCGGACTAGCGGTATACACCGGGGAGCTGTTTTTT. Translated, it gives CASTGLAVYTGELFF.

V is TRBV29-1 and J is TRBJ2-7; TRBD2 matches 11 bases. This CDR3 has 14 amino acids. Germline V gene lookup returns CDR1 SQVTM and CDR2 ANQGSEA. V lost 4 bases and J lost 5; bases outside the gene matches: 7. The CDR3 loop reads CSVATSGTIHEQYF. CDR3 DNA: TGCAGCGTTGCGACTAGCGGGACAATCCACGAGCAGTACTTC.

V and J are TRBV20-1 and TRBJ2-1; 11 nucleotides agree with TRBD1. The V segment lost 8 bases and the J segment 7 bases; nucleotides outside the gene matches: 7. The germline V gene has CDR1 DFQATT and CDR2 SNEGSKA (reference sequence). This CDR3 contains 13 residues. In DNA, the CDR3 is TGCAGTACCTTGGACAGGGGGCCTAATGAGCAGTTCTTC. Translating it yields CSTLDRGPNEQFF.

This clonotype has only a few counts. V and J are TRBV18 and TRBJ1-6, with 8 bases fitting TRBD1. The ends lost 2 bases at V and 15 bases at J; junction bases unmatched: 9. This CDR3 spans 14 amino acids. Germline V gene data show CDR1 as KGHSH and CDR2 as LQKENI. This CDR3 is CASSPGSGQVLLHF. CDR3 DNA: TGTGCCAGCTCACCAGGTTCGGGACAGGTGCTCCTCCACTTT.

The rearrangement joins TRBV28 to TRBJ2-7; D is undetermined. Trimming cost V 2 bases and J 3 bases, with 17 bases left between them. This CDR3 spans 16 amino acids. In germline, CDR1 is MDHEN, CDR2 SYDVKM. The CDR3 sequence: CASSLLLFGSHYEQYF. CDR3 in DNA: TGTGCCAGCAGTTTACTCTTATTTGGCTCCCACTACGAGCAGTACTTC.

The chain has TRBV7-9 and TRBJ2-1; TRBD1 is a possible D gene (7 bases). Germline values: CDR1 SEHNR, CDR2 FQNEAQ (reference sequence). Trimming stripped 2 bases from V and 5 bases from J, with 19 bases between. The CDR3 runs to 17 residues. CDR3 nucleotides: TGTGCCAGCAGCTTACAGGGGGGCCCAGGTCTAGACAATGAGCAGTTCTTC. This encodes CASSLQGGPGLDNEQFF. The entire variable domain, with the rest obtained from reference TRBV7-9 and TRBJ2-1, is as follows: DTGVSQNPRHKITKRGQNVTFRCDPISEHNRLYWYRQTLGQGPEFLTYFQNEAQLEKSRLLSDRFSAERPKGSFSTLEIQRTEQGDSAMYLCASSLQGGPGLDNEQFFGPGTRLTVL.

This chain connects TRBV6-2 or TRBV6-3 to TRBJ1-1; D gene uncertain. V was shortened by 0 bases and J by 0 bases, with 8 bases between the two germline ends. The length of the CDR3 is 15 residues. Germline loops: CDR1 MNHEY, CDR2 SVGEGT. The chain's CDR3 is CASSYSQQMNTEAFF. The CDR3 DNA follows: TGTGCCAGCAGTTACTCCCAACAGATGAACACTGAAGCTTTCTTT.

V is TRBV5-1 and J is TRBJ2-1; 9 nucleotides align to TRBD2. After removal of 3 bases from V and 9 bases from J, the junction contained 10 bases not matched to a gene. CDR1 is SGHRS, CDR2 YFSETQ, per germline. The CDR3 totals 15 residues. The CDR3 sequence: CASSWIAGDSAEQFF. CDR3 nucleotides: TGCGCCAGCAGCTGGATAGCGGGAGACTCGGCTGAGCAGTTCTTC.

In its sample, this clonotype was seen a few times. This chain connects TRBV3-1 to TRBJ2-4; 7 bases map to TRBD2. CDR3 length: 12 amino acids. Losses at the gene ends were 4 bases for V and 7 bases for J; bases not matched to a gene: 1. CDR1 LGHDT and CDR2 YNNKEL come from the germline V gene (reference sequence). In DNA form, the CDR3 reads TGTGCCAGCAGCCGGGGGGGGAACATTCAGTACTTC. This gives the protein CASSRGGNIQYF.

This clonotype was detected only once. CDR3 amino acids: CSAETGDILHF. The CDR3, as DNA: TGCAGCGCTGAGACAGGGGATATCCTCCACTTT. This chain connects TRBV29-1 to TRBJ1-6; 8 bases match TRBD1. Germline CDR1 reads SQVTM; CDR2 reads ANQGSEA. After removal of 7 bases from V and 15 bases from J, the junction contained 8 bases not matched to a gene. The CDR3 consists of 11 residues.

V gene TRBV20-1 combines with J gene TRBJ2-7; 10 bases agree with TRBD1. CDR3 size: 14 residues. J was trimmed by 5 bases and V by 2 bases; bases with no gene match: 6. Germline-derived CDR1 and CDR2 are DFQATT and SNEGSKA (reference sequence). The CDR3 DNA reads as TGCAGTGCTAGAAAACCCGGGACAGGGGACGAGCAGTACTTC. This encodes CSARKPGTGDEQYF.

This rearrangement joins TRBV20-1 to TRBJ2-7; no clear D. The CDR3 totals 13 residues. The V gene's germline CDR1 is DFQATT and CDR2 SNEGSKA (reference sequence). The V end was cut by 5 bases, the J end by 3 bases, with 14 bases between. The CDR3 protein is CSAGPPPFYEQYF. The CDR3 coding sequence is TGCAGTGCTGGCCCCCCACCCTTCTACGAGCAGTACTTC.

This clonotype was observed a single time. This chain uses TRBV11-2 with TRBJ2-5; TRBD1 agrees at 8 bases. Germline V gene data show CDR1 as SGHAT and CDR2 as FQNNGV. The length of the CDR3 is 18 residues. With V trimmed by 4 bases and J by 3 bases, 16 bases remained unmatched. In DNA, the CDR3 is TGTGCCAGCAGCTCGTTGCCGGGGGACAGGAGAAAAGAAGAGACCCAGTACTTC. Amino acids: CASSSLPGDRRKEETQYF.